This T cell receptor beta chain came from a study of graft-versus-host responses after intestinal transplantation. TCRdb keeps only in-frame clones here, not all; method: immunoSEQ multiplex PCR. The repertoire has tens of thousands of clones, around 93% of them found once; the top ten carry 7.6%. A note on this clone: Its antigen is not identified.

Findings and limits, study-wide: Peak circulating GvH clone levels tracked with early post-transplant HvG declines. The recipient marrow held GvH clones, and some of them showed up first in ileum or blood.

The CDR3 consists of 18 residues. From germline, CDR1 is SGHRS and CDR2 YFSETQ. Trimming took off 3 bases at V and 0 bases at J, with 22 bases between the two ends. This TCR was sampled from a human donor who was the organ donor for an intestinal transplant. The specimen was unstimulated CD8+ T cells sorted from spleen or lymph node cells, collected before transplant. V is TRBV5-1 and J is TRBJ2-7, with D possibly being TRBD1 or TRBD2 (6 bases each). The CDR3 spells CASSWGALASSSSYEQYF. The CDR3 DNA sequence: TGCGCCAGCAGCTGGGGGGCGCTGGCTAGCTCCAGCTCCTACGAGCAGTACTTC.